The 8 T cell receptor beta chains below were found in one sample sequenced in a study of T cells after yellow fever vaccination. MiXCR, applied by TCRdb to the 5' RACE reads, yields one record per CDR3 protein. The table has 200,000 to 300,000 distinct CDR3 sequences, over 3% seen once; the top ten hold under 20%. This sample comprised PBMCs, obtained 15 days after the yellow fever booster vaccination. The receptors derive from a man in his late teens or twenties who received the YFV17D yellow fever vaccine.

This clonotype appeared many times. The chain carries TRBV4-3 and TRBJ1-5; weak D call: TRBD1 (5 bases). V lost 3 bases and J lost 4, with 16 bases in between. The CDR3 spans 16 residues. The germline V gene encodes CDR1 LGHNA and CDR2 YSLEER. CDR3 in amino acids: CASSQGGRGRNQPQHF. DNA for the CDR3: TGCGCCAGCAGCCAGGGGGGTCGGGGTCGAAATCAGCCCCAGCATTTT.

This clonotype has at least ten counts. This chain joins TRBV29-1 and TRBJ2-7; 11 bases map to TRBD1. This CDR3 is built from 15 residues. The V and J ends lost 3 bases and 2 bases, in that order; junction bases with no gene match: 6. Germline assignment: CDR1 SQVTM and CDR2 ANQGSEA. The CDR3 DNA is TGCAGCGTTGACTCCGGACAGGGGGCTACCTACGAGCAGTACTTC. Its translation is CSVDSGQGATYEQYF.

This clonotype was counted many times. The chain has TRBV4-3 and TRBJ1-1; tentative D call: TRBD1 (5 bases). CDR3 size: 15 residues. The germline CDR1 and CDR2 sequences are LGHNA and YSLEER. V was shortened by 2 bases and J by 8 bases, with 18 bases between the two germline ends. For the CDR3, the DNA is TGCGCCAGCAGCCAACTTACTGGGACCGAAAGAGAAGCTTTCTTT. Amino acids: CASSQLTGTEREAFF.

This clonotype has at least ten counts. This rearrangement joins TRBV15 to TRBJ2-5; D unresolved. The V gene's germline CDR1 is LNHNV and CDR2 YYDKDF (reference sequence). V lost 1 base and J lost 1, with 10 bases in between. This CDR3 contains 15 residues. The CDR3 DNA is TGTGCCACCAGCAGAGTGGCGCAGGCCCAAGAGACCCAGTACTTC. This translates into CATSRVAQAQETQYF.

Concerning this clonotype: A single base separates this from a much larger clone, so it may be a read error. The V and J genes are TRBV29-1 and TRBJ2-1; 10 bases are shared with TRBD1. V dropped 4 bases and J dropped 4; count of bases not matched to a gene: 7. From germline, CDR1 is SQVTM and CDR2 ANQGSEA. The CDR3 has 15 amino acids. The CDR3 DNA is TGCAGCGTTGTGAGTCGGGACAGGGGTTACAATGAGCAGTTCTTC. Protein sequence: CSVVSRDRGYNEQFF.

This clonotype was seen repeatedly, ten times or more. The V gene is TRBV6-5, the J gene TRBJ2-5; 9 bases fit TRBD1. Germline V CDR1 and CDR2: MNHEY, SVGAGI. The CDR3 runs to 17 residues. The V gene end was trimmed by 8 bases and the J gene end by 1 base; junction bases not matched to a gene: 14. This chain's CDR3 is CASGNRGPSFSQETQYF. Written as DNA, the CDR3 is TGTGCCAGCGGCAACAGGGGGCCGTCTTTTTCCCAAGAGACCCAGTACTTC.

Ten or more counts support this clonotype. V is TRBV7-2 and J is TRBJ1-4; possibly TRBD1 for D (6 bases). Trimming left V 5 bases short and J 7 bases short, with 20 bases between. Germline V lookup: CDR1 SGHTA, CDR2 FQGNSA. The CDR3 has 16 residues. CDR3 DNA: TGTGCCAGCAGCCACTTCCCGAGGGCCAGGGGTGAAAAACTGTTTTTT. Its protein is CASSHFPRARGEKLFF.

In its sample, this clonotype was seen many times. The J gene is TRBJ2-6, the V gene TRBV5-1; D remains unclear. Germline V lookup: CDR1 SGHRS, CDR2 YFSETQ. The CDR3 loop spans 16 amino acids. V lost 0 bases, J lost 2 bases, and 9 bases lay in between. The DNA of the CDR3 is TGCGCCAGCAGCTTGGACGTTAACCCTGGGGCCAACGTCCTGACTTTC. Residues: CASSLDVNPGANVLTF.